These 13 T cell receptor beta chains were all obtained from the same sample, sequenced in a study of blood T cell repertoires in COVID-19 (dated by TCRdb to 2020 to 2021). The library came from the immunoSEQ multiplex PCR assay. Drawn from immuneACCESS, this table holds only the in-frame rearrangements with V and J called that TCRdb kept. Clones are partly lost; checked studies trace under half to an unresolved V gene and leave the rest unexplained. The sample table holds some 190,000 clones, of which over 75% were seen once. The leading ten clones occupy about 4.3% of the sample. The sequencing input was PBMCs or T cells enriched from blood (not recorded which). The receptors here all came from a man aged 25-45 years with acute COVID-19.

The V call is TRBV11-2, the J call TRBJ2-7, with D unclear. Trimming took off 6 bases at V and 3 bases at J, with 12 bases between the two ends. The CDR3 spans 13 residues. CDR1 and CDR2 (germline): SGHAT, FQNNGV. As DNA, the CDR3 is TGTGCCAGCAGTCCCGACGGGTACTACGAGCAGTACTTC. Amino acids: CASSPDGYYEQYF.

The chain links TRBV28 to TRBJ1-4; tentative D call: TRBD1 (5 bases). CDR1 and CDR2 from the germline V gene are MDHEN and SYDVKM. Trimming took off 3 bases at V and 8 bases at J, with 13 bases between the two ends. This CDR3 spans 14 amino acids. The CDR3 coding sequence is TGTGCCAGCAGTTTGGGGGGGTCGGAGGAAAAACTGTTTTTT. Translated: CASSLGGSEEKLFF.

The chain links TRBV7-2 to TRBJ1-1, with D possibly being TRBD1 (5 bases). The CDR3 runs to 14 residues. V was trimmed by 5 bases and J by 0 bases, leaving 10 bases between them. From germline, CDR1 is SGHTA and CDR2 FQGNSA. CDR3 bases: TGTGCCAGCAGCAGACAGTCCATGAACACTGAAGCTTTCTTT. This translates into CASSRQSMNTEAFF.

CDR3 region: CATSRDRVEKLFF. In DNA, the CDR3 is TGTGCCACCAGCAGAGATCGGGTTGAAAAACTGTTTTTT. The chain combines TRBV15 with TRBJ1-4, with D unresolved. The germline CDR1 and CDR2 sequences are LNHNV and YYDKDF (reference sequence). Trimming removed 0 bases from V and 7 bases from J, with 6 bases in between. This CDR3 comprises 13 residues.

CDR3 nucleotides: TGTGCCAGTAGGGGGGGGACTAGTTTAGATGAGCAGTTCTTC. Translating gives CASRGGTSLDEQFF. V is TRBV19 and J is TRBJ2-1, with TRBD2 matching over 8 bases. The CDR3 consists of 14 residues. Germline CDR1 and CDR2: LNHDA and SQIVND (reference sequence). Trimming at V came to 6 bases and at J to 8 bases, leaving 9 bases not matched to a gene. Complete variable domain (other parts from reference TRBV19 and TRBJ2-1): DGGITQSPKYLFRKEGQNVTLSCEQNLNHDAMYWYRQDPGQGLRLIYYSQIVNDFQKGDIAEGYSVSREKKESFPLTVTSAQKNPTAFYLCASRGGTSLDEQFFGPGTRLTVL.

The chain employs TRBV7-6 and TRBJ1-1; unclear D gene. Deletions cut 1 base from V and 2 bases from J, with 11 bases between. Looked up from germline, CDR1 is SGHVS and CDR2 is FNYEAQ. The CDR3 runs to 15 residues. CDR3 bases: TGTGCCAGCAGCTTAGGTCTAGGAGTCAACACTGAAGCTTTCTTT. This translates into CASSLGLGVNTEAFF. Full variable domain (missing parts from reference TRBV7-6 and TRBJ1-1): GAGVSQSPRYKVTKRGQDVALRCDPISGHVSLYWYRQALGQGPEFLTYFNYEAQQDKSGLPNDRFSAERPEGSISTLTIQRTEQRDSAMYRCASSLGLGVNTEAFFGQGTRLTVV.

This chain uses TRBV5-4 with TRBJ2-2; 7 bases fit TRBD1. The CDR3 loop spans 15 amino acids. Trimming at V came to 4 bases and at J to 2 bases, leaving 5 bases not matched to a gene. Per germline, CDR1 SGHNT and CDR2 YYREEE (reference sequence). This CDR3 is CASSLWTGNTGELFF. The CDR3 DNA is TGTGCCAGCAGCCTCTGGACAGGAAACACCGGGGAGCTGTTTTTT. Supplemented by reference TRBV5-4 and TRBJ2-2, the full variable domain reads ETGVTQSPTHLIKTRGQQVTLRCSSQSGHNTVSWYQQALGQGPQFIFQYYREEENGRGNFPPRFSGLQFPNYSSELNVNALELDDSALYLCASSLWTGNTGELFFGEGSRLTVL.

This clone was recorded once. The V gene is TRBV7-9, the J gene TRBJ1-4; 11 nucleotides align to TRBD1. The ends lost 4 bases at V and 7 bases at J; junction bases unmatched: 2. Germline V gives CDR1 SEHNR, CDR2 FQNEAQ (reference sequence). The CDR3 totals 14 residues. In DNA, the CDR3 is TGTGCCAGCAGCTGGGGGACAGGGGGTGAAAAACTGTTTTTT. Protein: CASSWGTGGEKLFF.

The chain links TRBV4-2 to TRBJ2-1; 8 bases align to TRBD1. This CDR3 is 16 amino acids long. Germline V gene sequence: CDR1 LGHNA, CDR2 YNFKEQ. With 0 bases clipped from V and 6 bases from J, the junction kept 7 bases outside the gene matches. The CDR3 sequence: CASSQDLGTGGNEQFF. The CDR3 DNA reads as TGTGCCAGCAGCCAAGATCTAGGAACAGGGGGCAATGAGCAGTTCTTC.

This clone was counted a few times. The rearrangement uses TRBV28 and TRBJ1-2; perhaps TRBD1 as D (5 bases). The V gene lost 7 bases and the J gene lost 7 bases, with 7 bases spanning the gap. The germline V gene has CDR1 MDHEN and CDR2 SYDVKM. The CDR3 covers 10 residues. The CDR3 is CASNQGGYTF. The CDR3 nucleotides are TGTGCCAGCAATCAGGGTGGCTACACCTTC.

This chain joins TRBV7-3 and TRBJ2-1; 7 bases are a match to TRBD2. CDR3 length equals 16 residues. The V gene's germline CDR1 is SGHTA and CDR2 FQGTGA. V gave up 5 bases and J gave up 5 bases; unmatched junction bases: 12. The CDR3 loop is CASSPRVLAVDNEQFF. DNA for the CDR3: TGTGCCAGCAGCCCACGGGTCCTAGCGGTAGACAATGAGCAGTTCTTC. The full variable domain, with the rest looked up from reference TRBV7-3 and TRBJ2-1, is GAGVSQTPSNKVTEKGKYVELRCDPISGHTALYWYRQSLGQGPEFLIYFQGTGAADDSGLPNDRFFAVRPEGSVSTLKIQRTERGDSAVYLCASSPRVLAVDNEQFFGPGTRLTVL.

In nucleotides, the CDR3 is TGTGCCAGCAGCGCCCACACAGCGGCCCCTAAGGAGCAGTACTTC. It translates to CASSAHTAAPKEQYF. V is TRBV25-1 and J is TRBJ2-7, with TRBD2 as a possible D gene (5 bases). The V gene lost 6 bases and the J gene lost 7 bases, with 22 bases spanning the gap. Germline values: CDR1 MGHDK, CDR2 SYGVNS. The CDR3 spans 15 residues.

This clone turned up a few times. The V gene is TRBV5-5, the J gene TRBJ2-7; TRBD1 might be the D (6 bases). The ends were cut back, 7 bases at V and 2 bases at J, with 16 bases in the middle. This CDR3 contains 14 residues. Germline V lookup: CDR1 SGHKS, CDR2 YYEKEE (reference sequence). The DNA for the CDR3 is TGTGCCAGCTCCAGGGGCCAGGGCACCTACGAGCAGTACTTC. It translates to CASSRGQGTYEQYF.